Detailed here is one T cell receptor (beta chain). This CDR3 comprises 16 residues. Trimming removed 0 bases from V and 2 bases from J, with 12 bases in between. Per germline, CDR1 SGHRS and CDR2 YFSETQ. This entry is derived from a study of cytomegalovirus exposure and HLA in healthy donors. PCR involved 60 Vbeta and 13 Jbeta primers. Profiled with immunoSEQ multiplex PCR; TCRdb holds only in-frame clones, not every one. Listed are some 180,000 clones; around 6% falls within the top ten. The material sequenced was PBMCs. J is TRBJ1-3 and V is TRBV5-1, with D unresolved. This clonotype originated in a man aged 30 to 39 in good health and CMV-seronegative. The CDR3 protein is CASSLDGGVAGNTIYF. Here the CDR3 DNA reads TGCGCCAGCAGCTTGGACGGCGGCGTCGCTGGAAACACCATATATTTT.